This T cell receptor beta chain emerged from a study of beta chain features in type 1 diabetes. Germline values: CDR1 KGHSH, CDR2 LQKENI. The ends were cut back, 3 bases at V and 4 bases at J, with 12 bases in the middle. The CDR3 extends over 14 amino acids. The study reverse transcribed the entire isolated RNA, so it sequenced expressed TCRB transcripts. An average of about 1.01 million reads was obtained from stem cell-like memory T cell samples. Only in-frame clones appear in the TCRdb table, and some are missing; sequencing was by immunoSEQ multiplex PCR. Of around 19,000 clones listed, around 46% are singletons.

The receptor comes from a man aged 18 to 29 in good health. The chain couples TRBV18 to TRBJ1-2, with D perhaps matching TRBD1 (5 bases). The sequenced sample consisted of stem cell memory CD4+ T cells from blood. The CDR3 protein is CASSPGQGGYGYTF. CDR3 sequence (DNA): TGTGCCAGCTCACCTGGCCAGGGTGGCTATGGCTACACCTTC.